The 3 T cell receptor beta chains below come from one sample, sequenced in a study of T cell responses to AZD1222 COVID-19 vaccine. TCRdb keeps only in-frame clones here, not all; method: immunoSEQ multiplex PCR. The repertoire has some 200,000 clones, 93% of them found once; the top ten carry about 4%. Sample: peripheral blood, taken on day 0 of AZD1222 vaccination. The receptors come from an adult in good health.

The J gene is TRBJ1-2, the V gene TRBV5-4; tentatively, D is TRBD1 (6 bases). CDR3 size: 13 residues. Germline V gives CDR1 SGHNT, CDR2 YYREEE (reference sequence). Deletions cut 1 base from V and 8 bases from J, with 12 bases between. The CDR3 reads CASSLRGGEGYTF. CDR3 coding DNA: TGTGCCAGCAGCTTGAGAGGGGGGGAAGGCTACACCTTC.

The chain combines TRBV7-2 with TRBJ2-3; the D is unclear. Trimming shortened V by 1 base and J by 4 bases, and 15 bases separated the two germline ends. This CDR3 has 16 residues. Germline values: CDR1 SGHTA, CDR2 FQGNSA. CDR3 in amino acids: CASSLEPLPTSDTQYF. DNA for the CDR3: TGTGCCAGCAGCTTAGAGCCGCTACCCACCTCAGATACGCAGTATTTT. Based on the CDR3 plus reference TRBV7-2 and TRBJ2-3, the full variable domain is GAGVSQSPSNKVTEKGKDVELRCDPISGHTALYWYRQSLGQGLEFLIYFQGNSAPDKSGLPSDRFSAERTGGSVSTLTIQRTQQEDSAVYLCASSLEPLPTSDTQYFGPGTRLTVL.

The chain has TRBV12-3 or TRBV12-4 and TRBJ2-7; D may be TRBD1 (5 bases). This CDR3 comprises 13 residues. V was pared by 1 base and J by 2 bases, with 6 bases between. The CDR3 DNA reads TGTGCCAGCAGTTTAGTGACAGCCTACGAGCAGTACTTC. This encodes CASSLVTAYEQYF.